The 23 T cell receptor beta chains in this list originate from one sample, sequenced in a study of cytomegalovirus exposure and HLA in healthy donors. Both 60 Vbeta primers and 13 Jbeta primers went into the PCR. Libraries were prepared by immunoSEQ multiplex PCR; TCRdb keeps only in-frame clonotypes and omits some of them. The table includes some 150,000 clones, roughly 78% detected once. Sequenced input: PBMCs. The receptors come from a man aged 35-49 years in good health and CMV-seronegative.

This chain connects TRBV11-1 to TRBJ2-7, with 8 bases aligning to TRBD2. Germline CDR1 SGHAT, CDR2 FQDESV (reference sequence). The V and J ends lost 2 bases and 3 bases, in that order; junction bases with no gene match: 3. This CDR3 has 14 amino acids. CDR3 amino acids: CASSLTAGDYEQYF. In DNA, the CDR3 is TGTGCCAGCAGCTTAACAGCGGGAGACTACGAGCAGTACTTC.

The V gene is TRBV11-2, the J gene TRBJ2-5, with D uncertain. The J call may be wrong; the DNA end is better matched by TRBJ2-7. In germline, CDR1 is SGHAT, CDR2 FQNNGV. The CDR3 covers 11 residues. The CDR3 here is CASSVRAEQYF. The CDR3 bases are TGTGCCAGCAGCGTTAGAGCCGAGCAGTACTTC.

The chain uses TRBV18 and TRBJ2-2, with 8 bases aligning to TRBD1. The CDR3 contains 15 residues. Germline CDR1 KGHSH, CDR2 LQKENI. V lost 3 bases and J lost 6; bases outside the gene matches: 6. The CDR3 DNA is TGTGCCAGCTCACCCGGACAGGGTGCGGCCGGGGAGCTGTTTTTT. Translated: CASSPGQGAAGELFF.

The V gene is TRBV9, the J gene TRBJ2-7; no definite D call. Germline V lookup: CDR1 SGDLS, CDR2 YYNGEE. This CDR3 comprises 14 residues. Between the trimmed V and J ends, which lost 0 bases and 4 bases, there was a span of 11 bases. CDR3 nucleotide sequence: TGTGCCAGCAGCGTAGACCCAACCCTATACGAGCAGTACTTC. Translation: CASSVDPTLYEQYF.

The chain recombines TRBV5-4 with TRBJ2-6, with TRBD2 identical over 12 bases. J was trimmed by 4 bases and V by 2 bases; bases with no gene match: 7. CDR3 size: 18 residues. Germline CDR1 reads SGHNT; CDR2 reads YYREEE (reference sequence). The CDR3 reads CASSLLLAGGSGANVLTF. For the CDR3, the DNA is TGTGCCAGCAGCTTATTACTAGCGGGAGGTTCCGGGGCCAACGTCCTGACTTTC.

The gene calls are TRBV15 and TRBJ1-4; D gene uncertain. The germline gives CDR1 LNHNV, CDR2 YYDKDF (reference sequence). The CDR3 has 14 residues. Trimming pared 3 bases from V and 8 bases from J, leaving 13 bases between. CDR3 DNA sequence: TGTGCCACCAGCAGGTCAGGCGATGAAGAAAAACTGTTTTTT. This gives the protein CATSRSGDEEKLFF.

This rearrangement joins TRBV28 to TRBJ2-7; TRBD1 might be the D (7 bases). The germline V and J ends were trimmed by 8 bases and 2 bases, with 16 bases remaining between them. The germline CDR1 and CDR2 sequences are MDHEN and SYDVKM. The CDR3 is 14 amino acids. The CDR3 is CASGGGRVPYEQYF. The CDR3 DNA reads as TGTGCCAGCGGAGGGGGCAGGGTCCCCTACGAGCAGTACTTC.

This clone has more than one count but fewer than ten. This chain joins TRBV5-5 and TRBJ2-5; TRBD1 aligns across 9 bases. The germline CDR1 and CDR2 sequences are SGHKS and YYEKEE (reference sequence). The CDR3 length is 18 residues. After removal of 3 bases from V and 2 bases from J, the junction contained 14 bases not matched to a gene. The CDR3 sequence: CASSSKFRDRVVQETQYF. Here the CDR3 DNA reads TGTGCCAGCAGCTCCAAATTCCGGGACAGGGTAGTGCAAGAGACCCAGTACTTC.

The chain has TRBV9 and TRBJ1-1; D is perhaps TRBD1 (6 bases). Looked up from germline, CDR1 is SGDLS and CDR2 is YYNGEE. This CDR3 comprises 13 residues. V dropped 2 bases and J dropped 7 bases, with 12 bases sitting between them. The DNA of the CDR3 is TGTGCCAGCAGCGTTAAAGGGGGGGGTGAAGCTTTCTTT. The encoded protein is CASSVKGGGEAFF.

This chain uses TRBV5-4 with TRBJ2-1; tentatively, D is TRBD2 (5 bases). This CDR3 has 14 residues. The germline gives CDR1 SGHNT, CDR2 YYREEE (reference sequence). V lost 1 base and J lost 8, with 13 bases in between. The CDR3 reads CASSLPPLGDEQFF. The CDR3 DNA reads as TGTGCCAGCAGCTTGCCCCCACTAGGAGATGAGCAGTTCTTC.

The chain has TRBV5-4 and TRBJ1-2; no definite D call. The ends were cut back, 3 bases at V and 3 bases at J, with 12 bases in the middle. Germline loops: CDR1 SGHNT, CDR2 YYREEE (reference sequence). CDR3 length: 14 amino acids. CDR3 DNA sequence: TGTGCCAGCAGCTCCGGACGGGGATACTATGGCTACACCTTC. As protein: CASSSGRGYYGYTF.

The rearrangement uses TRBV5-8 and TRBJ2-7; D perhaps matches TRBD2 (6 bases). This CDR3 comprises 15 residues. The germline gives CDR1 SGHTS, CDR2 YDEGEE. Trimming removed 0 bases at V and 3 bases at J, with 13 bases between. The CDR3 nucleotides read TGTGCCAGCAGCTTGGCGACTAGAATGAACTACGAGCAGTACTTC. This translates into CASSLATRMNYEQYF. Full variable domain (remainder filled in from reference TRBV5-8 and TRBJ2-7): EAGVTQSPTHLIKTRGQQATLRCSPISGHTSVYWYQQALGLGLQFLLWYDEGEERNRGNFPPRFSGRQFPNYSSELNVNALELEDSALYLCASSLATRMNYEQYFGPGTRLTVT.

The V and J genes are TRBV19 and TRBJ2-1; D is possibly TRBD2 (6 bases). Between the trimmed V and J ends, which lost 3 bases and 4 bases, there was a span of 13 bases. The CDR3 consists of 15 residues. Germline V gene lookup returns CDR1 LNHDA and CDR2 SQIVND (reference sequence). CDR3 bases: TGTGCCAGTAGTATTAAGCGGGCGAAATACAATGAGCAGTTCTTC. It encodes CASSIKRAKYNEQFF.

The rearrangement uses TRBV10-3 and TRBJ2-1, with a tentative D call TRBD1 (6 bases). Germline CDR1 is ENHRY and CDR2 is SYGVKD. CDR3 length equals 15 residues. V was cut by 2 bases and J by 8 bases, with 16 bases left in between. This CDR3 reads CAISEVGRGTDEQFF. The CDR3 DNA is TGTGCCATCAGTGAGGTGGGTAGGGGGACGGATGAGCAGTTCTTC.

For this clone: The junction shows a germline mismatch at one end, possibly a read error. The chain combines TRBV6-5 with TRBJ2-4; 9 bases match TRBD2. This CDR3 spans 15 amino acids. CDR1 and CDR2 (germline): MNHEY, SVGAGI. The CDR3 coding sequence is TGTGCCAGCAGTCCTCGGGGACTAGCCAAAAACAGTCAGTACTTC. Amino acid sequence: CASSPRGLAKNSQYF.

The chain combines TRBV9 with TRBJ2-1; D gene ambiguous. Between the trimmed V and J ends, which lost 0 bases and 8 bases, there was a span of 15 bases. Germline V gene data show CDR1 as SGDLS and CDR2 as YYNGEE. The CDR3 totals 15 residues. CDR3 coding DNA: TGTGCCAGCAGCGTAGAGGCTAGGCCCCTTCATGAGCAGTTCTTC. Protein sequence: CASSVEARPLHEQFF.

The rearrangement joins TRBV7-9 to TRBJ1-1, with a tentative D call TRBD1 (5 bases). Germline V lookup: CDR1 SEHNR, CDR2 FQNEAQ (reference sequence). This CDR3 has 13 residues. V lost 1 base and J 4 bases, leaving 7 bases between the germline ends. The CDR3 DNA is TGTGCCAGCAGCTTAGGGGGACTCACTGAAGCTTTCTTT. Its protein product is CASSLGGLTEAFF.

The chain carries TRBV5-1 and TRBJ2-1, with 11 bases that match TRBD2. Per the germline V gene, CDR1 is SGHRS and CDR2 is YFSETQ. This CDR3 is 14 amino acids long. Unmatched junction bases numbered 3, after V lost 0 bases and J lost 10 bases. CDR3 bases: TGCGCCAGCAGCTTGGTGACTAGCGGGATCGAGCAGTTCTTC. Protein sequence: CASSLVTSGIEQFF.

As regards this clone: Additional DNA sequences in this sample encode the identical CDR3. This chain joins TRBV10-3 and TRBJ2-7, with D hard to call. CDR3 length: 11 residues. The V end lost 3 bases, the J end lost 3 bases, and 3 bases lay between the germline ends. CDR1 is ENHRY and CDR2 is SYGVKD in the germline V gene. Here the CDR3 reads CAISDLYEQYF. CDR3 coding DNA: TGTGCCATCAGTGATCTCTACGAGCAGTACTTC.

The V gene is TRBV4-2, the J gene TRBJ2-1, with D tentatively TRBD2 (5 bases). Germline V lookup: CDR1 LGHNA, CDR2 YNFKEQ. This CDR3 is 13 amino acids long. Trimming cost V 2 bases and J 13 bases, with 15 bases left between them. CDR3 coding DNA: TGTGCCAGCAGCCAAACAGAGGGCCAGGCACAGTTCTTC. This encodes CASSQTEGQAQFF.

The genes are TRBV9 and TRBJ2-1; 7 bases are shared with TRBD2. V shed 5 bases, J shed 5 bases, and the junction held 7 bases outside the gene matches. From germline, CDR1 is SGDLS and CDR2 YYNGEE. The CDR3 sequence is 14 residues long. The CDR3 coding sequence is TGTGCCAGCAGACCGGGACTACCTAACAATGAGCAGTTCTTC. Its translation is CASRPGLPNNEQFF. Full variable domain (rest looked up from reference TRBV9 and TRBJ2-1): DSGVTQTPKHLITATGQRVTLRCSPRSGDLSVYWYQQSLDQGLQFLIQYYNGEERAKGNILERFSAQQFPDLHSELNLSSLELGDSALYFCASRPGLPNNEQFFGPGTRLTVL.

This chain uses TRBV5-1 with TRBJ2-3; D gene ambiguous. The CDR3 has 14 residues. V shed 0 bases and J shed 0 bases, with 5 bases lying between them. The V gene's germline CDR1 is SGHRS and CDR2 YFSETQ. The CDR3 region is CASSLVASTDTQYF. CDR3 bases: TGCGCCAGCAGCTTGGTGGCCAGCACAGATACGCAGTATTTT. Variable domain in full (rest from reference TRBV5-1 and TRBJ2-3): KAGVTQTPRYLIKTRGQQVTLSCSPISGHRSVSWYQQTPGQGLQFLFEYFSETQRNKGNFPGRFSGRQFSNSRSEMNVSTLELGDSALYLCASSLVASTDTQYFGPGTRLTVL.

V usage is TRBV5-1 and J usage is TRBJ2-7, with a weak D call TRBD1 (6 bases). The V gene lost 0 bases and the J gene lost 4 bases, with 14 bases spanning the gap. Germline V CDR1 and CDR2: SGHRS, YFSETQ. This CDR3 region has 15 residues. The CDR3 nucleotides are TGCGCCAGCAGCTTGGAAGTGGGGCAGGGGTACGAGCAGTACTTC. Translating gives CASSLEVGQGYEQYF.